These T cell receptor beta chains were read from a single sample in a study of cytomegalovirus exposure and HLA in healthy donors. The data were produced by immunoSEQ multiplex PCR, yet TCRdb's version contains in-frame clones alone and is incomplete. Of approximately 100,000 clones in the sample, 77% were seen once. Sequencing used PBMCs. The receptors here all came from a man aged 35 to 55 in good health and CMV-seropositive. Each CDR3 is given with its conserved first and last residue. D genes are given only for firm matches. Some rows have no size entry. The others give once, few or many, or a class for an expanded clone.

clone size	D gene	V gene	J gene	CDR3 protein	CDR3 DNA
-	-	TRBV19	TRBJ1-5	CASSKSRDSPYQPQHF	TGTGCCAGTAGTAAATCACGGGACTCCCCCTATCAGCCCCAGCATTTT
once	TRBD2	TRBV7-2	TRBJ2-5	CASSSQRLAGKETQYF	TGTGCCAGCAGCTCCCAGAGACTAGCGGGGAAAGAGACCCAGTACTTC
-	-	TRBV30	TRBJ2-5	CAWSVFRGRRSETQYF	TGTGCCTGGAGTGTATTTAGAGGGCGACGCTCGGAGACCCAGTACTTC
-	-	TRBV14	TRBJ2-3	CASSHQDGFDGGQYF	TGTGCCAGCAGCCACCAAGACGGATTCGACGGGGGACAGTATTTT
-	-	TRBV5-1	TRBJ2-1	CASSSWRSGGALSNEQFF	TGCGCCAGCAGCTCCTGGCGCTCTGGGGGGGCCTTGAGCAATGAGCAGTTCTTC
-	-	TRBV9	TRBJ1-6	CASSVVPSDNSPLHF	TGTGCCAGCAGCGTAGTGCCAAGCGATAATTCACCCCTCCACTTT
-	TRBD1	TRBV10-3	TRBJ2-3	CAISEWTGSTDTQYF	TGTGCCATCAGTGAGTGGACAGGGAGCACAGATACGCAGTATTTT
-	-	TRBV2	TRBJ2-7	CASNLEGGSYEQYF	TGTGCCAGCAACCTAGAAGGGGGTAGCTACGAGCAGTACTTC
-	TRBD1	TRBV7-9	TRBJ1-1	CASLGGAWTEAFF	TGTGCCAGCCTAGGGGGCGCGTGGACTGAAGCTTTCTTT
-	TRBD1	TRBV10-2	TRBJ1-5	CASSESTGWNQPQHF	TGCGCCAGCAGTGAGTCGACAGGGTGGAATCAGCCCCAGCATTTT
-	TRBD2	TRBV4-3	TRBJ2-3	CASRSGGAQDTQYF	TGCGCCAGCAGAAGCGGGGGGGCCCAGGATACGCAGTATTTT
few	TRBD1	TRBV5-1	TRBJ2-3	CASSHGTGRLNTQYF	TGCGCCAGCAGCCACGGGACAGGGAGGTTAAATACGCAGTATTTT
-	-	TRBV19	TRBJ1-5	CASSMGLDQPQHF	TGTGCCAGTAGTATGGGTCTAGATCAGCCCCAGCATTTT
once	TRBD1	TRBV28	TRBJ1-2	CASSSNRGNYGYTF	TGTGCCAGCAGTTCCAACAGGGGCAACTATGGCTACACCTTC
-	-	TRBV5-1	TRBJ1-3	CASSLAGGAGVTGNTIYF	TGCGCCAGCAGCTTGGCTGGGGGGGCAGGGGTCACTGGAAACACCATATATTTT
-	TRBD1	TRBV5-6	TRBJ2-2	CASNAQGTVITGELFF	TGTGCCAGCAACGCACAGGGGACAGTAATCACCGGGGAGCTGTTTTTT
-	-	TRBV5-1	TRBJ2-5	CASRQFGNPQETQYF	TGCGCCAGCAGACAATTCGGGAACCCCCAAGAGACCCAGTACTTC
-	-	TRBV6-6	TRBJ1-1	CASSYEGLSTEAFF	TGTGCCAGCAGTTACGAGGGTTTGTCCACTGAAGCTTTCTTT
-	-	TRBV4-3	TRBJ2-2	CASSPETGNTGELFF	TGCGCCAGCAGCCCAGAGACAGGGAACACCGGGGAGCTGTTTTTT
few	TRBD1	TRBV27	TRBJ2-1	CASSSLADRGQDEQFF	TGTGCCAGCAGTTCCCTCGCGGACAGGGGGCAGGATGAGCAGTTCTTC
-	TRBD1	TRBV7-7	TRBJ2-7	CASSLAASQGLGEQYF	TGTGCTAGCAGCTTAGCCGCTTCACAGGGGCTGGGTGAGCAGTACTTC
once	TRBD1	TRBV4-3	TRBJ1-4	CASSQGTVNNEKLFF	TGCGCCAGCAGCCAGGGGACAGTCAATAATGAAAAACTGTTTTTT
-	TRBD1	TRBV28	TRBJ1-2	CASSIPGQGSNYGYTF	TGTGCCAGCAGCATACCGGGACAGGGATCTAACTATGGCTACACCTTC
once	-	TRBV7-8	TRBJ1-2	CASSLRQDPNYGYTF	TGTGCCAGCAGCTTACGACAGGATCCTAACTATGGCTACACCTTC
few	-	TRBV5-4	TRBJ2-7	CASGSRSGANSYEQYF	TGTGCCAGCGGTTCGCGGTCAGGGGCCAACTCCTACGAGCAGTACTTC
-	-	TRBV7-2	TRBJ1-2	CASSPTRVGYTF	TGTGCCAGCAGCCCTACCAGGGTTGGCTACACCTTC
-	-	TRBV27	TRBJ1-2	CASSLVAGANYGYTF	TGTGCCAGCAGTTTAGTCGCGGGCGCGAACTATGGCTACACCTTC
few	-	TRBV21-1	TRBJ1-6	CASSSRTGDSPLHF	TGTGCCAGCAGCTCCCGAACGGGGGATTCACCCCTCCACTTT
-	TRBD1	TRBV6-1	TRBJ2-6	CASSGTGGSGANVLTF	TGTGCCAGCAGTGGGACAGGGGGCTCTGGGGCCAACGTCCTGACTTTC
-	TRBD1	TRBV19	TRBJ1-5	CASSKTGGALNQPQHF	TGTGCCAGTAGTAAAACAGGGGGCGCTTTGAATCAGCCCCAGCATTTT
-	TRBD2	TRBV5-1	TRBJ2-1	CASSFKRGSLNNEQFF	TGCGCCAGCAGCTTCAAGCGGGGGTCCCTAAACAATGAGCAGTTCTTC
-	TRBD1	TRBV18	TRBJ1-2	CASSPRQGDYGYTF	TGTGCCAGCTCACCAAGACAGGGAGACTATGGCTACACCTTC
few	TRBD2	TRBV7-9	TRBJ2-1	CASSGSGGAHNEQFF	TGTGCCAGCAGCGGAAGCGGGGGGGCCCACAATGAGCAGTTCTTC
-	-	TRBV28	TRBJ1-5	CASSLRPGSNQPQHF	TGTGCCAGCAGTTTAAGGCCAGGCAGCAATCAGCCCCAGCATTTT
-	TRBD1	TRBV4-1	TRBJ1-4	CASSQDAGGATNEKLFF	TGCGCCAGCAGCCAAGATGCAGGGGGAGCAACTAATGAAAAACTGTTTTTT
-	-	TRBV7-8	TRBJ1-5	CASSFSEQSNQPQHF	TGTGCCAGCAGCTTCAGTGAACAGAGCAATCAGCCCCAGCATTTT
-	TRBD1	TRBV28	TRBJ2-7	CASSLNRGYEQYF	TGTGCCAGCAGTTTAAACAGGGGCTACGAGCAGTACTTC
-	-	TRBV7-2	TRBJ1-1	CASSHGGDTEAFF	TGTGCCAGCAGCCATGGGGGGGACACTGAAGCTTTCTTT
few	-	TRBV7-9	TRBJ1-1	CASSINTGRPEAFF	TGTGCCAGCAGCATCAATACAGGGCGCCCTGAAGCTTTCTTT
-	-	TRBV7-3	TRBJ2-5	CASSLGSGAQETQYF	TGTGCCAGCAGCTTAGGATCTGGGGCCCAAGAGACCCAGTACTTC